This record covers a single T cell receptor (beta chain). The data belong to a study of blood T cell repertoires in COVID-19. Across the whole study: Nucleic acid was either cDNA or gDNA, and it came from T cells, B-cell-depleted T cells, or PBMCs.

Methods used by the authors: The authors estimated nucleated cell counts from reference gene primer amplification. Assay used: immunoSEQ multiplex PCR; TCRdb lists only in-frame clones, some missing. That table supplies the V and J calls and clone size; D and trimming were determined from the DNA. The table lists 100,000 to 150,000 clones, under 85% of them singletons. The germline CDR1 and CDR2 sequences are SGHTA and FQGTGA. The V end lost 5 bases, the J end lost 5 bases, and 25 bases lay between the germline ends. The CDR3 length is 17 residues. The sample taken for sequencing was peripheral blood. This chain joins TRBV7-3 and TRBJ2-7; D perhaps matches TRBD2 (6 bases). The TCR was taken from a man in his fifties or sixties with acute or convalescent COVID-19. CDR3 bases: TGTGCCAGCAGCCCCCTGGGCACGGACGGACGCGGGGACGAGCAGTACTTC. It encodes CASSPLGTDGRGDEQYF.